This paragraph covers one T cell receptor (beta chain) sequence. TCRdb called the RT-PCR reads again in MiXCR, with one record for every CDR3 protein. This sample yields roughly 780,000 distinct CDR3 sequences, of which approximately 17% are seen a single time; 11% belongs to the top ten. These data come from a study of response to subunit inactivated influenza vaccine. The CDR3 is made up of 14 amino acids. The germline CDR1 and CDR2 sequences are MDHEN and SYDVKM. V dropped 6 bases and J dropped 0 bases, with 12 bases sitting between them. The chain links TRBV28 to TRBJ2-7; tentatively, D is TRBD2 (5 bases). This sequence was found in a man in his fifties who received an inactivated influenza vaccine. The sequences come from PBMCs from blood, collected about 5 days after vaccination. This CDR3 is CASSSGLGSYEQYF. DNA of the CDR3: TGTGCCAGCAGCTCGGGGTTGGGCTCCTACGAGCAGTACTTC.